What follows are 27 T cell receptor beta chains derived from one specimen sequenced in a study of tumor and adjacent non-tumor tissue in lung cancer (dated by TCRdb to the late 2010s). RNA was isolated from bulk, unsorted tissue, and RNA quality was assessed with a NanoDrop ND-1000 and an Agilent 2100. For the normal lung samples, distant non-tumor tissue was collected more than 3 cm away from the tumor edge. The library was obtained by multiplex PCR. The data were produced on an Illumina HiSeq 2500. TCRbeta libraries were constructed through three rounds of nested PCR with primers (Table S4) according to protocols adapted from ARM-PCR. The public reads were quality trimmed at Q25 with fastp and then assembled into clones with MiXCR by TCRdb, keeping productive beta chains. All rows with the same CDR3 protein become a single entry with the most common DNA and genes. Here the sample has 90,000 to 100,000 distinct CDR3 sequences; about 80% occur a single time. The biggest ten clones account for about 29% of the sample.

The sequencing sample was made of distant non-tumor lung tissue. These receptors originate from a man between 60 and 70 years old with small cell lung cancer.

On this clonotype: Sequence at one end of the junction differs from germline and may be a read error. The V call is TRBV29-1, the J call TRBJ1-1, with TRBD1 matching over 8 bases. There are 13 residues in the CDR3. Germline V gives CDR1 SQVTM, CDR2 ANQGSEA. The chain's CDR3 is CSVQGQVPPEAIF. The CDR3 DNA reads TGCAGCGTACAGGGACAGGTGCCTCCTGAAGCTATCTTT.

Worth noting for this clonotype: The CDR3 end shows no conserved phenylalanine or tryptophan, and so a read error is likely. The chain uses TRBV29-1 and TRBJ1-2, with D hard to call. V dropped 3 bases and J dropped 2 bases, with 4 bases sitting between them. The germline V gene has CDR1 SQVTM and CDR2 ANQGSEA. The CDR3 is 11 amino acids. The CDR3 protein is CSVERNYGYTI. In DNA, the CDR3 is TGCAGCGTTGAGCGCAACTATGGCTACACCATC.

A single count supports this clonotype. Since the CDR3 does not end with the conserved phenylalanine or tryptophan, this likely comes from a read error. The V and J genes are TRBV13 and TRBJ1-6, with D uncertain. CDR1 and CDR2 from the germline V gene are PRHDT and FYEKMQ (reference sequence). There are 17 residues in the CDR3. This CDR3 reads CASNQNDGSSYNPPLHL. The CDR3 DNA follows: TGTGCTAGCAACCAAAACGACGGAAGCTCCTATAATCCACCCCTCCACCTT.

This clonotype was seen many times. In DNA form, the CDR3 reads TGTGCCAGCAGTACCCCCCGGGGACAGGGTAGCACCGGGGAGCTGTTTTTT. This encodes CASSTPRGQGSTGELFF. The chain links TRBV6-1 to TRBJ2-2; 9 bases map to TRBD1. Looked up from germline, CDR1 is MNHNS and CDR2 is SASEGT. This CDR3 has 17 residues. The V segment lost 5 bases and the J segment 4 bases; nucleotides outside the gene matches: 11.

On this clonotype itself: At one of its ends the junction is not consistent with the germline gene, which may arise from a read error. The chain uses TRBV4-2 and TRBJ2-2; tentative D call: TRBD2 (5 bases). The CDR3 covers 16 residues. The germline CDR1 and CDR2 sequences are LGHNA and YNFKEQ. The CDR3, as DNA: TGTGCCAGCAGCCATGGACTGAGGGCCAACACCGGTGAGCTGTTTTTT. Residues: CASSHGLRANTGELFF.

The count of this clonotype is one. A junction end diverges from the germline sequence, so it may reflect a read error. The chain joins TRBV6-5 to TRBJ1-2; unclear D gene. The CDR3 has 14 residues. Germline V CDR1 and CDR2: MNHEY, SVGAGI. The CDR3 nucleotides read TGTGCCGGCAGTCCGACCGGGCCATTCTATGGCTATACCTTC. Protein: CAGSPTGPFYGYTF.

The sample holds one count of this clonotype. The chain recombines TRBV29-1 with TRBJ2-2, with a possible D match to TRBD2 (6 bases). The CDR3 loop spans 16 amino acids. Between the trimmed V and J ends, which lost 4 bases and 1 base, there was a span of 16 bases. The germline V gene has CDR1 SQVTM and CDR2 ANQGSEA. Written as DNA, the CDR3 is TGCAGCGTTGTAAAATGGACCGGGAGGAACACCGGGGAGCTGTTTTTT. Translated: CSVVKWTGRNTGELFF.

This clonotype has a count of ten or more. The V gene is TRBV5-4, the J gene TRBJ2-1; a weak D match, TRBD2 (7 bases). V lost 4 bases, J lost 8 bases, and 13 bases lay in between. The germline CDR1 and CDR2 sequences are SGHNT and YYREEE (reference sequence). The CDR3 is 13 residues long. CDR3 residues: CASSRTGGDEQFF. CDR3 DNA: TGTGCCAGCAGCCGAACGGGGGGCGATGAGCAGTTCTTC. Full variable domain (missing parts from reference TRBV5-4 and TRBJ2-1): ETGVTQSPTHLIKTRGQQVTLRCSSQSGHNTVSWYQQALGQGPQFIFQYYREEENGRGNFPPRFSGLQFPNYSSELNVNALELDDSALYLCASSRTGGDEQFFGPGTRLTVL.

This clonotype has a count of ten or more. V and J are TRBV29-1 and TRBJ2-1; D gene unclear. Trimming removed 7 bases from V and 8 bases from J, with 6 bases in between. Germline CDR1 is SQVTM and CDR2 is ANQGSEA. The CDR3 is 9 amino acids. CDR3 DNA: TGCAGCGCCAAAGATGAGCAGTTCTTC. It codes for CSAKDEQFF.

For this clonotype: No conserved phenylalanine or tryptophan ends this CDR3, so it is likely a read error. The DNA is omitted, as the CDR3 cannot be located on it reliably, and the CDR3 follows TCRdb's listing. J is TRBJ1-2 and V is TRBV6-5; TRBD1, the table's D call, was not compared with the DNA. Germline CDR1 MNHEY, CDR2 SVGAGI. Ends included, the CDR3 has 15 residues. CDR3 region: CASSLETGTIYGYII.

In the case of this clonotype: Sequence at one end of the junction differs from germline and may be a read error. The chain recombines TRBV6-1 with TRBJ1-2, with D possibly TRBD1 on 5 matching bases. The CDR3 has 20 residues. Germline assignment: CDR1 MNHNS and CDR2 SASEGT. The CDR3 here is CASSELVGRLPTTRAVGYTF. For the CDR3, the DNA is TGTGCAAGCAGTGAACTCGTGGGGCGGCTACCGACGACCCGGGCAGTAGGCTACACCTTC.

To note about this clonotype: The junction departs from germline at one end; a sequencing error may be responsible. The rearrangement joins TRBV11-3 to TRBJ2-2; TRBD1 or TRBD2 may be the D gene (5 bases each). Per germline, CDR1 SGHNT and CDR2 YENEEA. This CDR3 has 16 residues. The CDR3 sequence: CASSLDYRVDTGEPLF. The CDR3 DNA sequence: TGTGCCAGCAGCTTAGACTATAGGGTGGACACCGGGGAGCCGTTATTT.

Turning to this clonotype: A read error may account for a junction end that differs from germline. J is TRBJ1-2 and V is TRBV5-6; no reliable D call. CDR3 length: 11 amino acids. Germline CDR1 is SGHDT and CDR2 is YYEEEE. The CDR3 protein is CVSSMFNGYTF. CDR3 nucleotide sequence: TGTGTCAGCAGCATGTTCAACGGCTACACCTTC. Supplemented by reference TRBV5-6 and TRBJ1-2, the full variable domain reads DAGVTQSPTHLIKTRGQQVTLRCSPKSGHDTVSWYQQALGQGPQFIFQYYEEEERQRGNFPDRFSGHQFPNYSSELNVNALLLGDSALYLCVSSMFNGYTFGSGTRLTVV.

Points on this clonotype: A much larger clone differs by one base, so this may be a read error. The conserved final phenylalanine or tryptophan is absent from the CDR3, which likely points to a read error. The rearrangement joins TRBV12-3 or TRBV12-4 to TRBJ1-5, with D perhaps matching TRBD1 (6 bases). Trimming shortened V by 3 bases and J by 0 bases, and 18 bases separated the two germline ends. This CDR3 has 18 amino acids. This CDR3 is CASSFSDRGRYSNQPQHL. CDR3 DNA sequence: TGTGCCAGCAGTTTCTCGGACAGAGGCCGGTATAGCAATCAGCCCCAGCATTTA.

To note about this clonotype: One end of the junction fails to match germline, which may point to a read error. The chain links TRBV28 to TRBJ2-7, with a tentative D call TRBD1 (6 bases). CDR1 and CDR2 (germline): MDHEN, SYDVKM. The CDR3 contains 13 residues. CDR3 sequence: CASSFFDRTEHYF. CDR3 DNA: TGTGCCAGCAGTTTCTTTGACAGGACTGAGCACTACTTC.

The chain links TRBV6-5 to TRBJ2-2; a weak D match, TRBD1 (5 bases). Germline CDR1 reads MNHEY; CDR2 reads SVGAGI. V gave up 6 bases and J gave up 3 bases, with 17 bases separating them. CDR3 length equals 16 residues. The CDR3 DNA reads as TGTGCCAGCAGATATACGGCAGGGCCTTACACCGGGGAGCTGTTTTTT. This translates into CASRYTAGPYTGELFF.

As to this clonotype: A much more abundant neighbour one base away suggests this may be a read error. V and J are TRBV20-1 and TRBJ1-2, with a possible D match to TRBD1 (5 bases). V was trimmed by 3 bases and J by 8 bases, leaving 13 bases between them. The CDR3 sequence is 12 residues long. Germline lookup yields CDR1 DFQATT and CDR2 SNEGSKA (reference sequence). In DNA, the CDR3 is TGCAGTGCTAGCGACAGAGGACTAGGCTACACCTTC. It encodes CSASDRGLGYTF.

For this clonotype: A much larger clone lies a single base off, so this may be a read error. The rearrangement joins TRBV7-9 to TRBJ2-1; 7 bases align to TRBD1. The ends lost 5 bases at V and 7 bases at J; junction bases unmatched: 14. The CDR3 has 16 residues. Looked up from germline, CDR1 is SEHNR and CDR2 is FQNEAQ (reference sequence). CDR3 residues: CASSPQIGQVMNEQFF. CDR3 DNA sequence: TGTGCCAGCAGCCCACAGATAGGACAGGTTATGAATGAGCAGTTCTTC.

For this clonotype: Because it lacks the conserved phenylalanine or tryptophan at the end, this CDR3 is likely a read error. Because the CDR3's place on the DNA is in doubt, the DNA is left out and the CDR3 is given as listed by TCRdb. The chain links TRBV11-2 to TRBJ2-2; whether TRBD2, the table's D call, matches the DNA was not checked. Germline V gene lookup returns CDR1 SGHAT and CDR2 FQNNGV. Including both end residues, the CDR3 is 14 amino acids long. The CDR3 loop is CSNSLARETGELFS.

V and J are TRBV12-3 or TRBV12-4 and TRBJ1-4; tentatively, D is TRBD1 (6 bases). V lost 3 bases and J 8 bases, leaving 13 bases between the germline ends. This CDR3 region has 14 residues. CDR3 amino acids: CASSLAGDNEKLFF. The DNA for the CDR3 is TGTGCCAGCAGTTTGGCAGGGGATAACGAAAAACTGTTTTTT.

In the case of this clonotype: Sequence at one end of the junction differs from germline and may be a read error. The chain carries TRBV11-3 and TRBJ2-7; a possible D gene is TRBD2 (5 bases). The germline V gene encodes CDR1 SGHNT and CDR2 YENEEA. The CDR3 sequence is 14 residues long. CDR3 in amino acids: CASNSGEYSYEQYF. The CDR3 region has the DNA TGTGCCAGCAACTCCGGGGAATACTCCTACGAACAGTACTTC. The whole variable domain, filled in from reference TRBV11-3 and TRBJ2-7, reads EAGVVQSPRYKIIEKKQPVAFWCNPISGHNTLYWYLQNLGQGPELLIRYENEEAVDDSQLPKDRFSAERLKGVDSTLKIQPAELGDSAVYLCASNSGEYSYEQYFGPGTRLTVT.

Remarks on this clonotype: One end of the junction does not line up with germline, which may come from a read error. The V and J genes are TRBV29-1 and TRBJ1-2; D is unresolved. This CDR3 contains 13 residues. Germline V lookup: CDR1 SQVTM, CDR2 ANQGSEA. CDR3 nucleotide sequence: TGCAGCGTTGAAGATGGTCGGAGCTACGGCTACGCCTTC. It yields the protein CSVEDGRSYGYAF.

As regards this clonotype: Relative to the germline gene, one junction end is altered; a read error may explain this. V and J are TRBV20-1 and TRBJ2-1, with D maybe TRBD1 (5 bases). This CDR3 region has 14 residues. Germline CDR1 DFQATT, CDR2 SNEGSKA (reference sequence). The CDR3: CSAQKIQDINEEFF. CDR3 bases: TGCAGTGCTCAAAAAATACAGGATATCAATGAGGAGTTCTTC.

The chain recombines TRBV5-4 with TRBJ1-1; D gene uncertain. Trimming shortened V by 6 bases and J by 4 bases, and 13 bases separated the two germline ends. Germline CDR1 and CDR2: SGHNT and YYREEE (reference sequence). The CDR3 is 13 residues long. DNA of the CDR3: TGTGCCAGCAACTGGACGGCGAGCACTGAAGCTTTCTTT. Encoded protein: CASNWTASTEAFF.

To note about this clonotype: At one of its ends the junction is not consistent with the germline gene, which may arise from a read error. The V gene is TRBV29-1, the J gene TRBJ2-2, with a weak D call TRBD2 (5 bases). CDR1 is SQVTM, CDR2 ANQGSEA, per germline. This CDR3 has 15 residues. For the CDR3, the DNA is TGCAGCGCCGTAGTGGGCTCGGTGAATACCGGGGAGCTGTTGTTT. Protein sequence: CSAVVGSVNTGELLF.

In regard to this clonotype: The junction differs from germline at one of its ends, possibly a read error. J is TRBJ2-2 and V is TRBV6-6; D is perhaps TRBD2 (5 bases). Germline CDR1 reads MNHNY; CDR2 reads SVGAGI (reference sequence). This CDR3 region has 17 residues. The DNA for the CDR3 is TGTGCCAGCAGTTCCTCGGCGAGTCCCGGGAACACCGGGGAGTTGTTTTTT. It specifies CASSSSASPGNTGELFF.

As to this clonotype: A much larger clone lies a single base off, so this may be a read error. The V and J genes are TRBV20-1 and TRBJ2-5; D possibly corresponds to TRBD1 (5 bases). From germline, CDR1 is DFQATT and CDR2 SNEGSKA (reference sequence). The CDR3 has 16 amino acids. With 6 bases removed from V and 4 bases from J, the gap between germline ends came to 24 bases. Here the CDR3 DNA reads TGCAGTGCACTCTGGACATGGTCATCGGTCTTAGAGACCCAGTACTTC. Amino acid sequence: CSALWTWSSVLETQYF.